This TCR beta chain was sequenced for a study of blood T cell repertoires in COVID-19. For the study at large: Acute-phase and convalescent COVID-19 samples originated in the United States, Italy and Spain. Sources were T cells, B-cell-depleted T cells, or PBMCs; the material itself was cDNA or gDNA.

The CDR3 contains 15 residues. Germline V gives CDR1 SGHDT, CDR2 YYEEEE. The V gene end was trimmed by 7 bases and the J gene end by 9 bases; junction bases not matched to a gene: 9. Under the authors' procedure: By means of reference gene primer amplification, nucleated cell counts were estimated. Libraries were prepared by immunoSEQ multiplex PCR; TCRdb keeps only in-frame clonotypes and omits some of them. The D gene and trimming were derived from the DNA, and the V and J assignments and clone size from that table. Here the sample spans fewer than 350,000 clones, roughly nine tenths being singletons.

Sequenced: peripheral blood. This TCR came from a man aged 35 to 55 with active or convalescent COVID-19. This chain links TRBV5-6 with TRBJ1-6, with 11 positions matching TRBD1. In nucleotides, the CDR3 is TGTGCCAGCGCCCCTCGGGGACAGGGGGGTTCACCCCTCCACTTT. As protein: CASAPRGQGGSPLHF.